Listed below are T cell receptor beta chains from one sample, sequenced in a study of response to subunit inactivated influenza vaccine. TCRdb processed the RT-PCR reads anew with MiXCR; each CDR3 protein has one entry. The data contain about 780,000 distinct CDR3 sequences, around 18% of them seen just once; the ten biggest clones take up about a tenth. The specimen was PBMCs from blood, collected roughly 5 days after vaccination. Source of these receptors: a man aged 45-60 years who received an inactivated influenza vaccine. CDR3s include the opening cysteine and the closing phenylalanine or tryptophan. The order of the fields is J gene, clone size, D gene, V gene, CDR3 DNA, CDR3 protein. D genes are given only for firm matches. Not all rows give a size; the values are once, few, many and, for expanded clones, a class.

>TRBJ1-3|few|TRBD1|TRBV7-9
TGTGCCAGCAGTTTCGGCAGGGGGCACTCTGGAAACACCATATATTTT
CASSFGRGHSGNTIYF
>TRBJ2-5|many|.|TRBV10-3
TGTGCCATCAGTGAGTCGGTTCAAGAGACCCAGTACTTC
CAISESVQETQYF
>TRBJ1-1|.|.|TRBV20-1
TGCAGTGCTCTTAGTGGGATTGCTGCTGAAGCTTTCTTT
CSALSGIAAEAFF
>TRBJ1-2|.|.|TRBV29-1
TGCAGCGTTGAGGAGGGGAACTATGGCTACACCTTC
CSVEEGNYGYTF
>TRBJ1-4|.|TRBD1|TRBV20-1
TGCAGTGCTAGAGCAGTACAGGGGGCGGGGGAAAAACTGTTTTTT
CSARAVQGAGEKLFF
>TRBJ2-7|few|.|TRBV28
TGTGCCAGCTCCAGGGGTAGAGGGAAGTACGAGCAGTACTTC
CASSRGRGKYEQYF
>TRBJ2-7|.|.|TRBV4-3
TGCGCCAGCAGCCAAGTTTTTGGCTTCTCCTACGAGCAGTACTTC
CASSQVFGFSYEQYF
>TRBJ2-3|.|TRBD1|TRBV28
TGTGCCAGCAGTGCAGACAGGGCCGACACAGATACGCAGTATTTT
CASSADRADTDTQYF
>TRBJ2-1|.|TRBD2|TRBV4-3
TGCGCCAGCAGCCAAGGTTGGCTAGCGGGAGTTTTGGAGACCAACAATGAGCAGTTCTTC
CASSQGWLAGVLETNNEQFF
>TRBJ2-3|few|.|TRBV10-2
TGCGCCAGCAGTGAGCCCCTGTATACGCAGTATTTT
CASSEPLYTQYF
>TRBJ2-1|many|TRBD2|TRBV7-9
TGTGCCAGCAGTAGAAAAGCGGGGGCCCCCTACAATGAGCAGTTCTTC
CASSRKAGAPYNEQFF
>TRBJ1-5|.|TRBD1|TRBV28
TGTGCCAGTGCCCCGCAGGGGGAGCCTAGCAATCAGCCCCAGCATTTT
CASAPQGEPSNQPQHF
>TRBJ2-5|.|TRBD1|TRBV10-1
TGCGCCAGCAGTGAGTCCGGGACAGGGAAAGAGACCCAGTACTTC
CASSESGTGKETQYF
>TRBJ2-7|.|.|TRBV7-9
TGTGCCAGCAGCCCCACCGAGCTCTTCTCCTACGAGCAGTACTTC
CASSPTELFSYEQYF
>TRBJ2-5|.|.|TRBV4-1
TGCGCCAGCAGCCGGGCGGGGCTCCAAGAGACCCAGTACTTC
CASSRAGLQETQYF
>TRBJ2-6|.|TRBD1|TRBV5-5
TGTGCCAGCAGCTTTTCTCATGACAGGGTTGGGGCCAACGTCCTGACTTTC
CASSFSHDRVGANVLTF
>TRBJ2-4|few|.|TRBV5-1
TGCGCCAGCAGCTTGATCGATGGGGAAAACATTCAGTACTTC
CASSLIDGENIQYF
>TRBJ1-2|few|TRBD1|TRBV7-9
TGTGCCAGCAGCCTCACTAAACCGGGACAGGGGGACTATGGCTACACCTTC
CASSLTKPGQGDYGYTF
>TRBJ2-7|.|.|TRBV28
TGTGCCACCCTCGATATTTACTCCTACGAGCAGTACTTC
CATLDIYSYEQYF
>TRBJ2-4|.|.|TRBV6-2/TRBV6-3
TGTGCCAGCAGTTACTCAACAGGCTATACGACTTCGGCCAAAAACATTCAGTACTTC
CASSYSTGYTTSAKNIQYF
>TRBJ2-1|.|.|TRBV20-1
TGCAGTGCTAGAGAACACATGTGGGCACTGGGTGGCAATGAGCAGTTCTTC
CSAREHMWALGGNEQFF
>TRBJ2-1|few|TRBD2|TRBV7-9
TGTGCCAGCCCTGACCGGGTAGCGGGAAATTACGGTGAGCAGTTCTTC
CASPDRVAGNYGEQFF
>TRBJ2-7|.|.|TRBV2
TGTGCCAGCTGGCGGACACCCTCCTACGAGCAGTACTTC
CASWRTPSYEQYF
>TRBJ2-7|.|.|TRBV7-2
TGTGCCAGCAGCTTGCAGGGGTACCCCTCCTACGAGCAGTACTTC
CASSLQGYPSYEQYF
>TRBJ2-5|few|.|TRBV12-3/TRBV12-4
TGTGCCAGCAGTACATATCGGAGAGAGACCCAGTACTTC
CASSTYRRETQYF
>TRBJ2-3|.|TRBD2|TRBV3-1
TGTGCCAGCAGGAGCGGGGGGGGAGATACGCAGTATTTT
CASRSGGGDTQYF
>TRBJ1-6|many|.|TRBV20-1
TGCAGTGCTAGAAGACAGAACAGAGATTCACCCCTCCACTTT
CSARRQNRDSPLHF
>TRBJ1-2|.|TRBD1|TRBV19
TGTGCCAGTAGTAAAGGGACAGAACTTTCCTATGGCTACACCTTC
CASSKGTELSYGYTF
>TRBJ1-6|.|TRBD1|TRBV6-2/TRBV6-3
TGTGCCAGCAGTACGGGACAGGCAATCTCACCCCTCCACTTT
CASSTGQAISPLHF
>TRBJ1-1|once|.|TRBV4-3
TGCGCCAGCAGCCAAGATAGCGAACAGATGAACACTGAAGCTTTCTTT
CASSQDSEQMNTEAFF
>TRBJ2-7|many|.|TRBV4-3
TGCGCCAGCAGCCAAGAGGGGGCTGGGGAGCAGTACTTC
CASSQEGAGEQYF
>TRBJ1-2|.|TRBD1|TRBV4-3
TGCGCCAGCAGCCAAGGAAGTGGACAGGGGAACTATGGCTACACCTTC
CASSQGSGQGNYGYTF
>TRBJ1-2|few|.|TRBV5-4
TGTGCCAGCAGCTTGGTAGGGAGAGGCTACACCTTC
CASSLVGRGYTF
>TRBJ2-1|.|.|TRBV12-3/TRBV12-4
TGCGCCAGCAGCTTGGCCGATTACAATGAGCAGTTCTTC
CASSLADYNEQFF
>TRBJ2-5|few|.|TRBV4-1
TGCGCCAGCAGCCAAACACAGGGATTGGTGGGGGAGACCCAGTACTTC
CASSQTQGLVGETQYF
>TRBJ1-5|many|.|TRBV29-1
TGCAGCTACAGTCGGGGGCGGGATCAGCCCCAGCATTTT
CSYSRGRDQPQHF
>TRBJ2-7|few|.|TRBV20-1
TGCAGTGGGAGGAGTCCTTACCACGAGCAGTACTTC
CSGRSPYHEQYF
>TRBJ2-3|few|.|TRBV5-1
TGCGCCAGCAGCTTGTATCAGGGGGATACGCAGTATTTT
CASSLYQGDTQYF
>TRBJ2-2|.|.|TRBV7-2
TGTGCCAGCAGCTTAAGATCTGGAGGCACCGGGGAGCTGTTTTTT
CASSLRSGGTGELFF
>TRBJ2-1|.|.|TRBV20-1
TGCAGTGCTAGAGATAAGGGGACCCACAATGAGCAGTTCTTC
CSARDKGTHNEQFF
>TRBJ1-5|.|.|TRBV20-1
TGCAGTGCTAGAGGGTCGGGGGGCAATCAGCCCCAGCATTTT
CSARGSGGNQPQHF